Listed below are T cell receptor beta chains from one sample, sequenced in a study of radiotherapy plus CTLA-4 blockade in lung cancer. Measured with immunoSEQ multiplex PCR; TCRdb has only the in-frame clones, and not every one. In the table there are tens of thousands of clones, roughly 83% of which are singletons. The sample here was peripheral blood, taken from a patient treated with radiotherapy plus ipilimumab. The receptors here all came from a human donor with non-small cell lung cancer that progressed on radiotherapy plus ipilimumab. Both conserved end residues are trimmed from each CDR3. Each record gives: V gene, CDR3 length, CDR3 protein.

V gene: TRBV7-2; CDR3 length: 13; CDR3 protein: ASSLSGASGNTIY
V gene: TRBV19; CDR3 length: 12; CDR3 protein: ASSNRADSYEQY
V gene: TRBV7-2; CDR3 length: 14; CDR3 protein: ASSLVTGDYTGELF
V gene: TRBV9; CDR3 length: 14; CDR3 protein: ASSAPQSPNTGELF
V gene: TRBV29-1; CDR3 length: 9; CDR3 protein: SVEVNTEAF
V gene: TRBV28; CDR3 length: 12; CDR3 protein: ASTRTGIPGELF
V gene: TRBV29-1; CDR3 length: 10; CDR3 protein: SVTGDGDTQY
V gene: TRBV11-1; CDR3 length: 11; CDR3 protein: ASSSQGTGLQY
V gene: TRBV5-1; CDR3 length: 13; CDR3 protein: ASSILQGYQETQY
V gene: TRBV7-9; CDR3 length: 14; CDR3 protein: ASSLRGTGGSYEQY